Listed below are T cell receptor beta chains from one sample, sequenced in a study of CD8 T cells in Susac syndrome. TCRdb ran MiXCR on the immunoSEQ multiplex PCR reads and lists one entry per CDR3 protein. In the table there are some 110,000 distinct CDR3 sequences, about 95% of which are singletons. The sample was CD4+ T cells from PBMCs. These receptors were collected from a human donor in good health. CDR3s include the opening cysteine and the closing phenylalanine or tryptophan. The order of the fields is clone size, V gene, J gene, D gene, CDR3 protein, CDR3 DNA. The D gene is left open where the match is weak. A row's size may be missing; if present it is once, few, many or a size class.

-	TRBV6-1	TRBJ1-5	-	CASSLDSPYSNQPQHF	TGTGCCAGCAGTCTGGACAGCCCCTATAGCAATCAGCCCCAGCATTTT
-	TRBV6-1	TRBJ1-2	TRBD1	CASSPLTGNFAYGYTF	TGTGCCAGCAGTCCCCTGACAGGGAACTTCGCCTATGGCTACACCTTC
-	TRBV29-1	TRBJ2-5	TRBD2	CSTGGAEETQYF	TGCAGCACGGGGGGGGCGGAAGAGACCCAGTACTTC
-	TRBV3-1	TRBJ2-1	TRBD2	CASSPLGLAGYNEQFF	TGTGCCAGCAGCCCCCTTGGCCTAGCGGGGTACAATGAGCAGTTCTTC
-	TRBV7-2	TRBJ1-1	TRBD1	CASSSTGGWSEAFF	TGTGCCAGCAGCTCAACAGGGGGCTGGAGTGAAGCTTTCTTT
-	TRBV29-1	TRBJ2-2	TRBD1	CSVGQGAIGELFF	TGCAGCGTTGGGCAGGGGGCCATCGGGGAGCTGTTTTTT
-	TRBV18	TRBJ2-7	TRBD2	CASSPGLGAYEQYF	TGTGCCAGCTCACCAGGACTAGGAGCCTACGAGCAGTACTTC
-	TRBV20-1	TRBJ2-5	-	CSARRGETQYF	TGCAGTGCTAGAAGGGGGGAGACCCAGTACTTC
few	TRBV19	TRBJ2-7	-	CASSRGSSYEQYF	TGTGCCAGTAGTAGAGGAAGCTCCTACGAGCAGTACTTC
-	TRBV6-5	TRBJ1-1	-	CASSPRSSYTEAFF	TGTGCCAGCAGCCCCCGTTCATCGTACACTGAAGCTTTCTTT
-	TRBV7-6	TRBJ2-5	-	CASNPNRNQETQYF	TGTGCCAGCAACCCCAACAGGAACCAAGAGACCCAGTACTTC
-	TRBV15	TRBJ1-1	TRBD1	CATSRDRENTEAFF	TGTGCCACCAGCAGGGACAGGGAAAACACTGAAGCTTTCTTT
-	TRBV25-1	TRBJ2-7	TRBD2	CASRDTSGRIEQYF	TGTGCCAGCAGAGATACTAGCGGGAGAATCGAGCAGTACTTC
-	TRBV30	TRBJ1-5	TRBD1	CAWSLRGQVPRTQHF	TGTGCCTGGAGTCTCCGGGGACAGGTTCCTAGGACCCAGCATTTT
-	TRBV5-1	TRBJ2-2	TRBD2	CASSLRASGRNTGELFF	TGCGCCAGCAGCTTGAGGGCTAGCGGGAGAAACACCGGGGAGCTGTTTTTT
-	TRBV29-1	TRBJ2-2	-	CSVEVGGGSGELFF	TGCAGCGTTGAAGTGGGAGGGGGATCCGGGGAGCTGTTTTTT
-	TRBV6-6	TRBJ1-1	-	CASNTDQGDTEAFF	TGTGCCAGCAATACTGATCAGGGAGACACTGAAGCTTTCTTT
-	TRBV25-1	TRBJ2-2	TRBD2	CASSRPGLAGAGELFF	TGTGCCAGCAGCCGGCCGGGACTAGCGGGTGCCGGGGAGCTGTTTTTT
-	TRBV30	TRBJ2-1	-	CAWSETGADNEQFF	TGTGCCTGGAGCGAAACCGGGGCCGACAATGAGCAGTTCTTC
-	TRBV10-3	TRBJ2-7	TRBD1	CAISERGQPYEQYF	TGTGCCATCAGTGAGCGGGGACAGCCCTACGAGCAGTACTTC
-	TRBV6-5	TRBJ1-4	TRBD1	CASSSRTGYTNEKLFF	TGTGCCAGCAGTTCAAGGACAGGGTACACTAATGAAAAACTGTTTTTT
once	TRBV19	TRBJ2-7	-	CASSTGTFYEQYF	TGTGCCAGTAGTACGGGAACATTTTACGAGCAGTACTTC
-	TRBV3-1	TRBJ2-5	TRBD1	CASSHDAGTGGAQYF	TGTGCCAGCAGCCATGACGCCGGGACAGGGGGAGCCCAGTACTTC
-	TRBV10-3	TRBJ2-7	-	CATREPSRDYEQYF	TGTGCCACCCGGGAGCCCAGTCGGGACTACGAGCAGTACTTC
-	TRBV29-1	TRBJ2-3	TRBD2	CSVEGTSGRTDTQYF	TGCAGCGTTGAAGGGACTAGCGGGAGAACAGATACGCAGTATTTT
once	TRBV19	TRBJ2-7	TRBD2	CASKQLAGSSYEQYF	TGTGCCAGTAAGCAACTAGCGGGTAGCTCCTACGAGCAGTACTTC
-	TRBV18	TRBJ1-2	-	CASSPSSRVGDYGYTF	TGTGCCAGCTCACCTTCCTCCAGAGTCGGTGACTATGGCTACACCTTC
-	TRBV5-1	TRBJ2-2	TRBD2	CASSLDGRADTGELFF	TGCGCCAGCAGCTTGGACGGGAGGGCCGACACCGGGGAGCTGTTTTTT
-	TRBV25-1	TRBJ1-2	-	CATSPGSRGYTF	TGTGCCACCAGCCCTGGGAGCCGCGGCTACACCTTC
-	TRBV10-1	TRBJ2-4	-	CASSDSLAKNIQYF	TGCGCCAGCAGTGACAGCCTAGCCAAAAACATTCAGTACTTC
once	TRBV10-3	TRBJ1-1	-	CAIKGSDYMNTEAFF	TGTGCCATCAAGGGGTCTGACTACATGAACACTGAAGCTTTCTTT
-	TRBV5-1	TRBJ2-3	-	CASSPTGLRTDTQYF	TGCGCCAGCAGCCCGACGGGCCTACGCACAGATACGCAGTATTTT
-	TRBV7-9	TRBJ1-1	-	CASSPPAQGKTEAFF	TGTGCCAGCAGCCCACCGGCACAGGGAAAAACTGAAGCTTTCTTT